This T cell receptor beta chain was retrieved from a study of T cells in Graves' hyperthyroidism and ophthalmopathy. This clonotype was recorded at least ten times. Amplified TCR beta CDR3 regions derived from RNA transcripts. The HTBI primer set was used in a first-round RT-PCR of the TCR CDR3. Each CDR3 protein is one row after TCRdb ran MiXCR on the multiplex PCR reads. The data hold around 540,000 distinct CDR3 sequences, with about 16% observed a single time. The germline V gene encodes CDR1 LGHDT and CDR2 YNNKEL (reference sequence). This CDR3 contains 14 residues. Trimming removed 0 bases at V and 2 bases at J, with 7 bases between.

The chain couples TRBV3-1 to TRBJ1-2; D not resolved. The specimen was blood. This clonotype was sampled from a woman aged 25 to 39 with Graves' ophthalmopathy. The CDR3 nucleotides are TGTGCCAGCAGCCAAGATAGCCGAAACTATGGCTACACCTTC. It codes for CASSQDSRNYGYTF.